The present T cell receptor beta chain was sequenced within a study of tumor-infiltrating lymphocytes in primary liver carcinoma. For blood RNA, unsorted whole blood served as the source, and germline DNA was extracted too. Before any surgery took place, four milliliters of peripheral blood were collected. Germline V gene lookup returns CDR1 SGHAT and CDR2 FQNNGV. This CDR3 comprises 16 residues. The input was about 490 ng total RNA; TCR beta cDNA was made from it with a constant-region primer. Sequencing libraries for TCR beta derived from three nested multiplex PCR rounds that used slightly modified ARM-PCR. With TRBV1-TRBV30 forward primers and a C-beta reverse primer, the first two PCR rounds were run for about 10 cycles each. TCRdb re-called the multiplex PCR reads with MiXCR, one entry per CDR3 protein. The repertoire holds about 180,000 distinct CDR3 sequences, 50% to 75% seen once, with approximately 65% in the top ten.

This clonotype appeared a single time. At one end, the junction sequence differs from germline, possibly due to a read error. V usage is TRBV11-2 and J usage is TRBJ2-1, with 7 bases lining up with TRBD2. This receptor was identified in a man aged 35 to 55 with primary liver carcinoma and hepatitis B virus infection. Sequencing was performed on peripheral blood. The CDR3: CVSSQLRSSGCNEQFF. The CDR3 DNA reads TGTGTCAGCAGTCAACTCCGGTCTAGCGGCTGCAATGAGCAGTTCTTC.